This TCR beta chain was observed in a study of T cells after yellow fever vaccination. Study summary: In the case of low-cell-number fractions, SMART-Seq v4 Ultra Low Input was used for preparation.

Germline CDR1 is LGHNA and CDR2 is YSLEER. V was trimmed by 1 base and J by 5 bases, leaving 11 bases between them. The CDR3 covers 14 residues. TCRdb fed the 5' RACE reads into MiXCR, producing one record per CDR3 protein. The sample lists 300,000 to 400,000 distinct CDR3 sequences, roughly 8.7% occurring once. Study results and caveats: Clonotype sharing between CD4 and CD8 compartments was small. Peaking faster, on day 5 versus 15, the secondary response was nonetheless weaker. Clones that expanded after primary vaccination mostly reappeared after the booster (96% CD4, 70% to 90% CD8).

This clonotype showed up many times. Its antigen is not known. This TCR was sampled from a man younger than 35 who received the YFV17D yellow fever vaccine. The V gene is TRBV4-3, the J gene TRBJ2-5, with a possible D match to TRBD2 (5 bases). The specimen was PBMCs, collected on the day of the first yellow fever vaccination. The CDR3 sequence: CASSQVYPGETQYF. DNA for the CDR3: TGCGCCAGCAGCCAAGTTTACCCGGGGGAGACCCAGTACTTC.